This T cell receptor beta chain was identified in a study of CD8+CD57+ T cells in acquired aplastic anemia. Study details: Sorted CD4+ and CD8+ cell DNA averaged around 3 ug. Study-wide results and caveats: Patients and controls had in common 25 to 30 CD8+ CDR3 sequences. Simpson's diversity of CD8+ cells was not significantly different in patients compared with controls.

At least ten counts were recorded for this clonotype. Its target is unknown. Germline V gene sequence: CDR1 MGHDK, CDR2 SYGVNS. The CDR3 spans 14 residues. V lost 4 bases and J 2 bases, leaving 12 bases between the germline ends. Before being chosen for sequencing, patients had shown CD8+CD57+ cell expansion by flow cytometry. As a group, the patients uniformly had severe acquired aplastic anemia. CDR3 and TCR beta VDJ profiling relied on a genomic DNA template. TCRdb itself ran the reads through MiXCR, one entry per CDR3 protein. Of about 160,000 distinct CDR3 sequences listed, 70% to 75% are singletons.

The rearrangement links TRBV25-1 to TRBJ2-7, with a weak D call TRBD2 (6 bases). The specimen was sorted CD4+, CD8+, or CD8+CD57+ T cells (not recorded which) from PBMCs. This receptor was obtained from a human donor with aplastic anemia. CDR3 sequence reads: CASSAGWGAYEQYF. The CDR3 DNA follows: TGTGCCAGCAGTGCCGGGTGGGGGGCCTACGAGCAGTACTTC.